What follows is one T cell receptor beta chain and its context. Other DNA sequences in the same sample also yield this CDR3. This entry is derived from a study of shared clonotypes between healthy human individuals. Generated by immunoSEQ multiplex PCR, the TCRdb table keeps only in-frame clones and is missing some. The table has fewer than 600,000 clones, roughly 78% seen once. The length of the CDR3 is 13 residues. V was shortened by 1 base and J by 12 bases, with 12 bases between the two germline ends. CDR1 and CDR2 (germline): MGHRA, YSYEKL. The specimen sequenced was PBMCs. V and J are TRBV4-1 and TRBJ1-4, with TRBD1 as a possible D gene (5 bases). The sequence was obtained from a woman in her 40s in good health. Some clones in this sample may be carry-over from other donors' samples. CDR3 sequence (DNA): TGCGCCAGCAGCCAAGTTCAGGGTGGGGAACTGTTTTTT. Translated, it gives CASSQVQGGELFF.